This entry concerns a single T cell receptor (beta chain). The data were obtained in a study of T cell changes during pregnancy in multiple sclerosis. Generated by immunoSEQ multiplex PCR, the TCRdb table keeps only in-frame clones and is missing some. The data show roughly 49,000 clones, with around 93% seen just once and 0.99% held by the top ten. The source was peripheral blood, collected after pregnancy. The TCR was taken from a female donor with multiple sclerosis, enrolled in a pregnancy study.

The CDR3 DNA follows: TGTGCCAGCAGCGCCACAGGGGGCATCGGCTATGGCTACACCTTC. Protein product: CASSATGGIGYGYTF. The V gene is TRBV9, the J gene TRBJ1-2, with 9 bases fitting TRBD1. V lost 3 bases, J lost 4 bases, and 7 bases stayed unmatched. The CDR3 runs to 15 residues. Germline CDR1 reads SGDLS; CDR2 reads YYNGEE.